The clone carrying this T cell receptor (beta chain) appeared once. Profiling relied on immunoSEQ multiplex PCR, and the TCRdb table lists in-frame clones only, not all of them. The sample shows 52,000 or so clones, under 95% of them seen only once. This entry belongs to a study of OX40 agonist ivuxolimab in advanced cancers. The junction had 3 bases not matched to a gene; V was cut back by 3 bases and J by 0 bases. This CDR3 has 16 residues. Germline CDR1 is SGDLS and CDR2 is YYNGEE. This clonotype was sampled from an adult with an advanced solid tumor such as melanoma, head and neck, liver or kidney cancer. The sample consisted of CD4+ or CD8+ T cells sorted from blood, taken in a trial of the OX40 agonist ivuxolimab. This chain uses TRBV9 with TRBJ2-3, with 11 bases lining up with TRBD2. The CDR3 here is CASSGGLAASTDTQYF. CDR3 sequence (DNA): TGTGCCAGCAGCGGGGGACTAGCGGCGAGCACAGATACGCAGTATTTT.